The subject of this entry is one TCR beta chain. Its antigen is not known. This sample stems from a study of T-cell memory formation after mild COVID-19. General study results and limits: A second wave of clones peaked on day 37, and their SARS-CoV-2 specificity went unconfirmed.

This CDR3 has 15 residues. The V gene's germline CDR1 is SGHTA and CDR2 FQGTGA. The V segment lost 5 bases and the J segment 5 bases; nucleotides outside the gene matches: 6. 5'RACE primed at constant segments yielded TCR alpha and TCR beta cDNA libraries bearing sample barcodes and UMIs. In TCRdb, the 5' RACE reads were re-called with MiXCR into one record per CDR3 protein. The sample has 89,000 or so distinct CDR3 sequences; around 13% are singletons. This TCR derives from a man in his late teens or twenties who had mild COVID-19 (a few samples of this study predate the infection). Cell type and time point are not known. The material sequenced was PBMCs or a T cell subset sorted from them (not recorded which). The V call is TRBV7-3, the J call TRBJ2-1; 10 positions match TRBD2. CDR3 sequence (DNA): TGTGCCAGCAGCCCTAGCGGGGGATCGGACAATGAGCAGTTCTTC. Its translation is CASSPSGGSDNEQFF.